Shown below are 2 T cell receptor beta chains from a single sample sequenced in a study of T cell responses to AZD1222 COVID-19 vaccine. The assay was immunoSEQ multiplex PCR, and TCRdb's table has in-frame clones only and misses some. The sample has roughly 180,000 clones, 94% seen once. The starting material was peripheral blood, obtained 28 days after the second AZD1222 dose. Every receptor here comes from an adult who received the AZD1222 COVID-19 vaccine.

The genes are TRBV9 and TRBJ2-1; TRBD2 matches at 10 bases. Germline values: CDR1 SGDLS, CDR2 YYNGEE. V dropped 0 bases and J dropped 6; count of bases not matched to a gene: 3. This CDR3 is 15 amino acids long. The CDR3 sequence is CASSVGLAGVNEQFF. The CDR3 region has the DNA TGTGCCAGCAGCGTAGGGCTAGCGGGAGTCAATGAGCAGTTCTTC.

The chain carries TRBV15 and TRBJ1-1; D is unresolved. This CDR3 region has 15 residues. Germline lookup yields CDR1 LNHNV and CDR2 YYDKDF (reference sequence). Trimming removed 0 bases from V and 1 base from J, with 9 bases in between. CDR3 coding DNA: TGTGCCACCAGCAGAGATTACGGGAAGAACACTGAAGCTTTCTTT. Its translation is CATSRDYGKNTEAFF.